This entry lists 8 T cell receptor beta chains sequenced from one sample in a study of T cells in Graves' hyperthyroidism and ophthalmopathy. Amplification of TCR beta CDR3 regions used RNA as the template. First-round RT-PCR with HTBI primers amplified the TCR CDR3 region. TCRdb called the multiplex PCR reads again in MiXCR, with one record for every CDR3 protein. The sample lists hundreds of thousands of distinct CDR3 sequences, about a sixth seen once, with roughly 3% in the top ten. Sequencing was done on a sample of blood. These receptors all come from a woman between 40 and 50 years old with Graves' ophthalmopathy.

V gene TRBV28 combines with J gene TRBJ2-1; maybe TRBD2 (6 bases). The CDR3 consists of 11 residues. Per germline, CDR1 MDHEN and CDR2 SYDVKM. V dropped 4 bases and J dropped 16 bases, with 14 bases sitting between them. CDR3 sequence reads: CASSSSGTPFF. The CDR3 coding sequence is TGTGCCAGCAGTTCTTCCGGGACTCCATTCTTC.

This clonotype occurred many times. The chain carries TRBV5-6 and TRBJ1-5, with no clear D. Per germline, CDR1 SGHDT and CDR2 YYEEEE. V gave up 3 bases and J gave up 3 bases, with 10 bases separating them. The CDR3 is 14 amino acids. CDR3 residues: CASSWQADNQPQHF. CDR3 sequence (DNA): TGTGCCAGCAGCTGGCAGGCCGACAATCAGCCCCAGCATTTT.

V and J are TRBV9 and TRBJ1-6; TRBD1 matches 7 bases. Trimming at V came to 8 bases and at J to 3 bases, leaving 8 bases not matched to a gene. The germline V gene encodes CDR1 SGDLS and CDR2 YYNGEE. This CDR3 is built from 15 residues. The CDR3 spells CASNRDSNYNSPLHF. Here the CDR3 DNA reads TGTGCCAGTAACCGGGACAGCAACTATAATTCACCCCTCCACTTT. The complete variable domain, with remaining parts taken from reference TRBV9 and TRBJ1-6, reads DSGVTQTPKHLITATGQRVTLRCSPRSGDLSVYWYQQSLDQGLQFLIQYYNGEERAKGNILERFSAQQFPDLHSELNLSSLELGDSALYFCASNRDSNYNSPLHFGNGTRLTVT.

There are a few counts of this clonotype. The V and J genes are TRBV6-4 and TRBJ2-2, with a possible D match to TRBD2 (5 bases). The CDR3 is made up of 14 amino acids. Trimming removed 0 bases from V and 5 bases from J, with 7 bases in between. The germline V gene has CDR1 MRHNA and CDR2 SNTAGT. The CDR3, as DNA: TGTGCCAGCAGTGACTCACCGGGGACCGGGGAGCTGTTTTTT. Residues: CASSDSPGTGELFF.

This clonotype was seen at least ten times. The genes are TRBV3-1 and TRBJ1-1; D remains ambiguous. Germline V gene data show CDR1 as LGHDT and CDR2 as YNNKEL (reference sequence). V gave up 0 bases and J gave up 5 bases, with 7 bases separating them. This CDR3 is 13 amino acids long. The CDR3 is CASSQERRTEAFF. The CDR3 DNA reads as TGTGCCAGCAGCCAAGAGAGAAGGACTGAAGCTTTCTTT.

This clonotype was observed at least ten times. This chain links TRBV5-1 with TRBJ2-7, with D perhaps assigned TRBD1 or TRBD2 (5 bases each). This CDR3 is built from 16 residues. Germline V gives CDR1 SGHRS, CDR2 YFSETQ. V gave up 0 bases and J gave up 2 bases, with 15 bases separating them. The DNA for the CDR3 is TGCGCCAGCAGCTTGGGAACCGGGACCCCTCCCTACGAGCAGTACTTC. It specifies CASSLGTGTPPYEQYF.

This clonotype came up many times. This chain joins TRBV27 and TRBJ2-3, with 14 bases lining up with TRBD2. This CDR3 has 13 amino acids. V lost 8 bases to trimming and J lost 9 bases; unmatched junction nucleotides: 4. Germline V gene sequence: CDR1 MNHEY, CDR2 SMNVEV (reference sequence). This CDR3 is CASGTSGSETQYF. The CDR3 nucleotides are TGTGCCAGCGGGACTAGCGGGAGTGAGACGCAGTATTTT.

This clonotype was observed at least ten times. The chain employs TRBV20-1 and TRBJ2-7, with TRBD2 as a possible D gene (6 bases). The CDR3 length is 13 residues. Germline CDR1 is DFQATT and CDR2 is SNEGSKA (reference sequence). Trimming cost V 6 bases and J 4 bases, with 16 bases left between them. CDR3 amino acids: CSAPRLDSYEQYF. As DNA, the CDR3 is TGCAGTGCGCCTAGACTAGACAGTTACGAGCAGTACTTC.